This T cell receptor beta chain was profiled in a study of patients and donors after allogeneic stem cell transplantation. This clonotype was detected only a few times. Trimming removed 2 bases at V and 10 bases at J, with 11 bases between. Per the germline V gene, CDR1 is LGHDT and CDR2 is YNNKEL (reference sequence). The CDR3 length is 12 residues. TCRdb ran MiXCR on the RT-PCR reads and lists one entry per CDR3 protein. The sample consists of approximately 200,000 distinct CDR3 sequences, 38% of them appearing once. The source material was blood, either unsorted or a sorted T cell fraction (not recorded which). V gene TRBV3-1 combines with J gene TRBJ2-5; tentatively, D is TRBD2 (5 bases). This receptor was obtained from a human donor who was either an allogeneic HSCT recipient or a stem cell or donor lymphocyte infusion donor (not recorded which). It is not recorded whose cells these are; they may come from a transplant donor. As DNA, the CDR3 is TGTGCCAGCAGCCAACTGATCGGGGACCAGTACTTC. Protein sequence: CASSQLIGDQYF.